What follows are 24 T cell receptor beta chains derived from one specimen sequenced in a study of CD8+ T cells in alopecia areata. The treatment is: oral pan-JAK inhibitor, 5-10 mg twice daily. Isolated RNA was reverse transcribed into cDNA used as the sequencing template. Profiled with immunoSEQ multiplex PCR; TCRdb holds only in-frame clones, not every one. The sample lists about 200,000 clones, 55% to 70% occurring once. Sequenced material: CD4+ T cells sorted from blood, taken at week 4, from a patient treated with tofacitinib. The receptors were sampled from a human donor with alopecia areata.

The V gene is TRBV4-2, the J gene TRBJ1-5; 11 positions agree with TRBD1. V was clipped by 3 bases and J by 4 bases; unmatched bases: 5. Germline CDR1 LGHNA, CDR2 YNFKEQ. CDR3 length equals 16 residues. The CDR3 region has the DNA TGTGCCAGCAGCCAGGACAGGGGGCGGAGGAATCAGCCCCAGCATTTT. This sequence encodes CASSQDRGRRNQPQHF.

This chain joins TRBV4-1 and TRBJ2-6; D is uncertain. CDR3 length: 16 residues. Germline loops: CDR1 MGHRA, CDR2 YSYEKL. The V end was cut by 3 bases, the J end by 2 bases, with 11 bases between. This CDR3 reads CASSQGRITGANVLTF. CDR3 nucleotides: TGCGCCAGCAGCCAGGGAAGGATAACTGGGGCCAACGTCCTGACTTTC.

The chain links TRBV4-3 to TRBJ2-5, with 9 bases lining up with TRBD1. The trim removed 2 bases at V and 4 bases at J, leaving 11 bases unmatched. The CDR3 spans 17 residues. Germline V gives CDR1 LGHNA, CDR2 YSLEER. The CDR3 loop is CASSQNAVTGGGETQYF. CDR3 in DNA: TGCGCCAGCAGCCAAAACGCCGTCACAGGGGGCGGAGAGACCCAGTACTTC.

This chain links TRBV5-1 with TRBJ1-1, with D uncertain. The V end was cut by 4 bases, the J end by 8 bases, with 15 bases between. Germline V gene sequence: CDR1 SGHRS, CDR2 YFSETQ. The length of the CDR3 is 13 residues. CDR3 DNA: TGCGCCAGCAGCCCCCCGAATACGGTGGAAGCTTTCTTT. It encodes CASSPPNTVEAFF. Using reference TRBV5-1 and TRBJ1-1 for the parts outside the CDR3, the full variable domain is KAGVTQTPRYLIKTRGQQVTLSCSPISGHRSVSWYQQTPGQGLQFLFEYFSETQRNKGNFPGRFSGRQFSNSRSEMNVSTLELGDSALYLCASSPPNTVEAFFGQGTRLTVV.

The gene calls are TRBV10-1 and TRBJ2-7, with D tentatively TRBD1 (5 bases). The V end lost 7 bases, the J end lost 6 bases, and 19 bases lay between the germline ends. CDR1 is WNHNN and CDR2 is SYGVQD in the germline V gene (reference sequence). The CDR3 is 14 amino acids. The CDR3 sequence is CASIQGPTIVEQYF. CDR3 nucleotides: TGCGCCAGCATCCAGGGTCCCACTATAGTCGAGCAGTACTTC.

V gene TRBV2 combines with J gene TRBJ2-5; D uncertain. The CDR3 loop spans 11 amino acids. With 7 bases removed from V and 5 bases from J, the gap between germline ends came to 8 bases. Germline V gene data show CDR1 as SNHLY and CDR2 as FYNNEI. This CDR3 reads CASIQEETQYF. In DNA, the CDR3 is TGTGCCAGCATCCAGGAGGAGACCCAGTACTTC.

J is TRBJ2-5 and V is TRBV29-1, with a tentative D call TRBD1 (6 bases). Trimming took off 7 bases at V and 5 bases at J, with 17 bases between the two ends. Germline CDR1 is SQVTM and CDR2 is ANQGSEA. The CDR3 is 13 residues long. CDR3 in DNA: TGCAGCGGAGTACAGGGAACCAAGGAGACCCAGTACTTC. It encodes CSGVQGTKETQYF.

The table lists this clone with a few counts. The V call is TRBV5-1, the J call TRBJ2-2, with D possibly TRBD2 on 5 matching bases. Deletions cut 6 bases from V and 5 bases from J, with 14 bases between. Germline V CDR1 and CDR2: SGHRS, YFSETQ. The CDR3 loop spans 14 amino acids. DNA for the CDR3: TGCGCCAGCAACCCCGCAAGCGGTACCGGGGAGCTGTTTTTT. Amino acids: CASNPASGTGELFF.

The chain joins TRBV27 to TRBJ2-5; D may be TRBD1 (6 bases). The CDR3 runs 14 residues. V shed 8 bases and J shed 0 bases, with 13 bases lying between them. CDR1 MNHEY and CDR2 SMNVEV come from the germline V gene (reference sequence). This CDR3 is CASRPGQYQETQYF. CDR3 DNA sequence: TGTGCCAGCCGACCCGGACAGTACCAAGAGACCCAGTACTTC.

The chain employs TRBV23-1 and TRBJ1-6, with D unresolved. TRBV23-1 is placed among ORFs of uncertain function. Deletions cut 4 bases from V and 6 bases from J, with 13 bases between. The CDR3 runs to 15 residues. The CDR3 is CASSRYTGCNSPLHF. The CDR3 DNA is TGCGCCAGCAGTCGGTACACGGGGTGTAATTCACCCCTCCACTTT.

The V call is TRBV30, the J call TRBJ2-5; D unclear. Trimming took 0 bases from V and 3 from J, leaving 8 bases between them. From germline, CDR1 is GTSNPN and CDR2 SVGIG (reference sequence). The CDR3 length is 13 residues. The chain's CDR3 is CAWSVQSEETQYF. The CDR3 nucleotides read TGTGCCTGGAGTGTACAGTCTGAAGAGACCCAGTACTTC. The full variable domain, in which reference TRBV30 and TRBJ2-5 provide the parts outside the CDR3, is SQTIHQWPATLVQPVGSPLSLECTVEGTSNPNLYWYRQAAGRGLQLLFYSVGIGQISSEVPQNLSASRPQDRQFILSSKKLLLSDSGFYLCAWSVQSEETQYFGPGTRLLVL.

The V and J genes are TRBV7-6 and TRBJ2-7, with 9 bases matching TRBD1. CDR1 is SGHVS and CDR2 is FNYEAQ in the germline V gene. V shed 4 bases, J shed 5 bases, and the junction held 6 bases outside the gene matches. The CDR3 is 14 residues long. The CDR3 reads CASSSRDRADEQYF. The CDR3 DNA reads TGTGCCAGCAGCTCTCGGGACAGGGCCGACGAGCAGTACTTC.

CDR3 sequence: CSVTLRANQETQYF. The CDR3 DNA follows: TGCAGCGTGACCCTCCGGGCGAACCAAGAGACCCAGTACTTC. The rearrangement links TRBV29-1 to TRBJ2-5; D is undetermined. This CDR3 contains 14 residues. Germline assignment: CDR1 SQVTM and CDR2 ANQGSEA. The germline V and J ends were trimmed by 6 bases and 0 bases, with 14 bases remaining between them.

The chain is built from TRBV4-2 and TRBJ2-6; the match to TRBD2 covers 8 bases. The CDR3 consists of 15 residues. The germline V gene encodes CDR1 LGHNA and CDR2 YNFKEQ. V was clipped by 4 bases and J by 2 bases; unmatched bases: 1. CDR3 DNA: TGTGCCAGCAGCCCGGGGGGGGCTGGGGCCAACGTCCTGACTTTC. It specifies CASSPGGAGANVLTF.

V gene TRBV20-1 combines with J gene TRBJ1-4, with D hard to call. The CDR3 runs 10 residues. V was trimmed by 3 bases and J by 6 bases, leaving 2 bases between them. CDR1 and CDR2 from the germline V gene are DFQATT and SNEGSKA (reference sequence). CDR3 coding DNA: TGCAGTGCTAGGGATGAAAAACTGTTTTTT. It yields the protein CSARDEKLFF.

The CDR3 DNA is TGTGCCAGCAGTCCCGGACAGGGTCTAGGCTATGGCTACACCTTC. Its translation is CASSPGQGLGYGYTF. The chain joins TRBV6-4 to TRBJ1-2; 8 nucleotides match TRBD1. Germline loops: CDR1 MRHNA, CDR2 SNTAGT. There are 15 residues in the CDR3. The V and J ends lost 5 bases and 4 bases, in that order; junction bases with no gene match: 9.

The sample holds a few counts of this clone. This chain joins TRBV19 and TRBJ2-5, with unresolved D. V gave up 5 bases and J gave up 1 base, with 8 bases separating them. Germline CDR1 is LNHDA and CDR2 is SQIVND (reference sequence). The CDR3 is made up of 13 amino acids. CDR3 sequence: CASSPFIQETQYF. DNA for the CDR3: TGTGCCAGTAGTCCCTTCATCCAAGAGACCCAGTACTTC.

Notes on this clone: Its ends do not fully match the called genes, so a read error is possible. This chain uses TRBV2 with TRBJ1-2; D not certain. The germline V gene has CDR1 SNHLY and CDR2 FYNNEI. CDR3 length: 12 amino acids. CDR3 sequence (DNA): TGTGCTAGCAGGTTAGGACCCTATGGCTACACCTTC. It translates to CASRLGPYGYTF.

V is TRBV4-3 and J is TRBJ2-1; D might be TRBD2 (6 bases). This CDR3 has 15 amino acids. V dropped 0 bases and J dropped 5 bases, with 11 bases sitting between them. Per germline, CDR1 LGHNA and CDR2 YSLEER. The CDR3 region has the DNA TGCGCCAGCAGCCAAGAACTAGCTACCCACAATGAGCAGTTCTTC. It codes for CASSQELATHNEQFF.

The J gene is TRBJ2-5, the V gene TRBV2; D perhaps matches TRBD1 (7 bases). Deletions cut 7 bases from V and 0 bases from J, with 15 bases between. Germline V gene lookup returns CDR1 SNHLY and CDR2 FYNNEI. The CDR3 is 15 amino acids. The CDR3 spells CASTTGGGYQETQYF. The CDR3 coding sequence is TGTGCCAGCACCACAGGAGGGGGCTACCAAGAGACCCAGTACTTC.

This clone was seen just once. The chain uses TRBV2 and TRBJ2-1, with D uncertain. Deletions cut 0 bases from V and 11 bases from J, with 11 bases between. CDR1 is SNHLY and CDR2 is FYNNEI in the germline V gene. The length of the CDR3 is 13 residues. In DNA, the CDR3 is TGTGCCAGCAGTGAAGCCGTGGGAACTAAGCAGTTCTTC. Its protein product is CASSEAVGTKQFF.

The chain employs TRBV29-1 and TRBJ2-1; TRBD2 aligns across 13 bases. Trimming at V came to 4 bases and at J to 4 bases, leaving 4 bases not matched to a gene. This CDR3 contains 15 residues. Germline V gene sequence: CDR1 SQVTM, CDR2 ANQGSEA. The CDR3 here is CSVAGLAGEYNEQFF. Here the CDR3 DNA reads TGCAGCGTTGCTGGACTAGCGGGGGAGTACAATGAGCAGTTCTTC.

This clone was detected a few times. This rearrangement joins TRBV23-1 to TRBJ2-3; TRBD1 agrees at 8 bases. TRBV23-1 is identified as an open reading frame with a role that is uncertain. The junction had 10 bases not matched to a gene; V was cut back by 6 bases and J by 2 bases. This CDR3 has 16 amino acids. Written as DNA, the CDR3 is TGCGCCAGCAGGTGGCGGGACAGGAGGTCCACAGATACGCAGTATTTT. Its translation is CASRWRDRRSTDTQYF.

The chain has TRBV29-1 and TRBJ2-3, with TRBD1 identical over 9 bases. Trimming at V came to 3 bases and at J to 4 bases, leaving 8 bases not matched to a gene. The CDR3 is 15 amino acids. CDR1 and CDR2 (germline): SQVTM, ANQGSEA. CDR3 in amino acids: CSVEDWTGESDTQYF. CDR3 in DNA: TGCAGCGTTGAGGACTGGACAGGGGAATCAGATACGCAGTATTTT.